What follows describes a single TCR beta chain. Its target is not known. The sample belongs to a study of T cell responses to AZD1222 COVID-19 vaccine. Points from the study as a whole: Seropositive at baseline were only a handful of AZD1222 recipients. No day 14 peak samples; only post-peak repertoires were characterized. Elevations in Spike-specific TCR breadth and depth followed administration of two AZD1222 doses.

The protocol was immunoSEQ multiplex PCR, while the TCRdb copy is restricted to in-frame clones and leaves out a portion. The sample includes approximately 110,000 clones, roughly nine tenths seen only once; the top ten take roughly 1.1%. Germline CDR1 reads MNHEY; CDR2 reads SMNVEV (reference sequence). CDR3 length: 13 amino acids. V was cut by 8 bases and J by 5 bases, with 15 bases left in between. The chain couples TRBV27 to TRBJ2-5; D is perhaps TRBD1 or TRBD2 (7 bases each). Sequenced material: peripheral blood, taken on day 0 of AZD1222 vaccination. This TCR came from an adult in good health. The CDR3 DNA reads TGTGCCAGCCAGGGGGGGGGCTTGGAGACCCAGTACTTC. It specifies CASQGGGLETQYF.